One and the same sample provided the 23 T cell receptor beta chains below, sequenced in a study of shared clonotypes between healthy human individuals (dated by TCRdb to between 2020 and 2021). CD8 naive samples consisted of CD45RO-negative cells that were positively selected for CCR7, yielding a CD45RA+CCR7+ population without TemRA cells. Receptor amplification or capture employed the immunoSEQ multiplex PCR assay. As stored in TCRdb, this immuneACCESS dataset retains in-frame rearrangements with V and J assigned. A fraction of the clones does not appear; measured against another copy, unresolved V genes explain less than half of the discrepancy, and the remainder lacks a known reason. The sample table contains hundreds of thousands of clones; only one count was recorded for about 95% of them. Around 0.11% of the sample goes to the ten largest clones. The sequencing input was naive CD8+ T cells sorted from blood. The cell subset or site label for this specimen denotes: CD45RA+CCR7+. These receptors were obtained from a woman aged 30 to 39 in good health.

This clone has just one count. Other nucleotide sequences in the sample specify the same CDR3. CDR3 DNA: TGTGCCAGTAGTATACTAGCGGGAGGCTACGAGCAGTACTTC. It is translated as CASSILAGGYEQYF. The chain combines TRBV19 with TRBJ2-7; 11 bases match TRBD2. Germline V CDR1 and CDR2: LNHDA, SQIVND (reference sequence). CDR3 length equals 14 residues. V was pared by 2 bases and J by 3 bases, with 0 bases of the junction left unmatched.

The gene calls are TRBV19 and TRBJ2-1, with a tentative D call TRBD2 (5 bases). The CDR3 is 18 amino acids. Germline lookup yields CDR1 LNHDA and CDR2 SQIVND (reference sequence). Trimming stripped 3 bases from V and 7 bases from J, with 25 bases between. The CDR3 bases are TGTGCCAGTAGTATCCTCCCCAAACGAGAGAGGGCCGGTAATGAGCAGTTCTTC. It codes for CASSILPKRERAGNEQFF.

This chain connects TRBV13 to TRBJ2-5; 12 nucleotides align to TRBD1. Germline CDR1 reads PRHDT; CDR2 reads FYEKMQ (reference sequence). V shed 5 bases and J 5 bases; nucleotides not matched to a gene: 6. The CDR3 consists of 15 residues. The CDR3 protein is CASSAGQGAYETQYF. CDR3 in DNA: TGTGCCAGCAGCGCGGGACAGGGGGCTTACGAGACCCAGTACTTC.

The V call is TRBV28, the J call TRBJ1-1; no clear D gene. The CDR3 runs to 16 residues. Trimming took 5 bases from V and 1 from J, leaving 17 bases between them. The germline V gene encodes CDR1 MDHEN and CDR2 SYDVKM. CDR3: CASSLHWSSGNTEAFF. The CDR3 region has the DNA TGTGCCAGCAGTCTCCATTGGTCCAGCGGGAACACTGAAGCTTTCTTT.

A remark on this clone: Additional DNA sequences in this sample encode the identical CDR3. This chain uses TRBV20-1 with TRBJ2-7; the D is unclear. Germline V gene lookup returns CDR1 DFQATT and CDR2 SNEGSKA (reference sequence). V lost 3 bases and J 4 bases, leaving 4 bases between the germline ends. The CDR3 has 10 amino acids. CDR3 protein: CSARDYEQYF. The CDR3 region has the DNA TGCAGTGCTAGGGATTACGAGCAGTACTTC.

This chain connects TRBV28 to TRBJ2-7, with a tentative D call TRBD1 (5 bases). The CDR3 is 16 residues long. Germline V gives CDR1 MDHEN, CDR2 SYDVKM. V was cut by 2 bases and J by 2 bases, with 16 bases left in between. For the CDR3, the DNA is TGTGCCAGCAGTTTACCCCTTTCGGACACTACCTACGAGCAGTACTTC. This translates into CASSLPLSDTTYEQYF.

V is TRBV7-9 and J is TRBJ2-5; 12 bases align to TRBD2. CDR1 and CDR2 (germline): SEHNR, FQNEAQ (reference sequence). The CDR3 consists of 17 residues. V trimming: 0 bases; J trimming: 3 bases; junction bases outside the gene matches: 5. Here the CDR3 reads CASSLATSGSFEETQYF. Written as DNA, the CDR3 is TGTGCCAGCAGCTTAGCGACTAGCGGGAGTTTCGAAGAGACCCAGTACTTC.

This chain connects TRBV9 to TRBJ1-2, with 7 nucleotides matching TRBD1. This CDR3 region has 15 residues. Per the germline V gene, CDR1 is SGDLS and CDR2 is YYNGEE. J lost 7 bases, V lost 5 bases, and 14 bases had no gene match. CDR3 sequence: CASSETRTGAGGYTF. For the CDR3, the DNA is TGTGCCAGCAGTGAGACTCGGACAGGAGCAGGTGGCTACACCTTC.

The rearrangement uses TRBV11-2 and TRBJ1-4; D unclear. Germline V lookup: CDR1 SGHAT, CDR2 FQNNGV. V lost 6 bases to trimming and J lost 7 bases, with 9 bases between them. This CDR3 has 12 residues. The CDR3 DNA reads TGTGCCAGCAGGGGCGCCTTTGAAAAACTGTTTTTT. Protein: CASRGAFEKLFF.

In the case of this clone: Other nucleotide sequences in the sample specify the same CDR3. The rearrangement links TRBV11-2 to TRBJ2-7; D is ambiguous. This CDR3 contains 11 residues. Germline V gene sequence: CDR1 SGHAT, CDR2 FQNNGV. Deletions cut 5 bases from V and 2 bases from J, with 4 bases between. CDR3 sequence reads: CASSLTYEQYF. As DNA, the CDR3 is TGTGCCAGCAGCCTAACCTACGAGCAGTACTTC.

The rearrangement uses TRBV5-6 and TRBJ2-1, with TRBD2 matching 12 bases. This CDR3 spans 17 amino acids. Germline values: CDR1 SGHDT, CDR2 YYEEEE. J was trimmed by 5 bases and V by 3 bases; bases with no gene match: 9. The CDR3 reads CASSYRTSGIEDNEQFF. The CDR3 DNA sequence: TGTGCCAGCAGCTACAGGACTAGCGGGATCGAGGACAATGAGCAGTTCTTC.

The chain has TRBV28 and TRBJ2-7; TRBD2 aligns across 11 bases. With 5 bases clipped from V and 6 bases from J, the junction kept 6 bases outside the gene matches. CDR1 MDHEN and CDR2 SYDVKM come from the germline V gene. This CDR3 contains 14 residues. The CDR3 is CASSLLGLAGEQYF. CDR3 nucleotides: TGTGCCAGCAGTCTATTAGGACTAGCGGGCGAGCAGTACTTC.

This chain links TRBV7-9 with TRBJ2-5; D may be TRBD2 (6 bases). Looked up from germline, CDR1 is SEHNR and CDR2 is FQNEAQ (reference sequence). Trimming shortened V by 8 bases and J by 6 bases, and 10 bases separated the two germline ends. The CDR3 loop spans 11 amino acids. The CDR3 DNA sequence: TGTGCCAGCTCCCGCGGGAAGACCCAGTACTTC. It is translated as CASSRGKTQYF.

The V gene is TRBV5-6, the J gene TRBJ2-7; D uncertain. The V gene's germline CDR1 is SGHDT and CDR2 YYEEEE. V dropped 4 bases and J dropped 2 bases, with 10 bases sitting between them. The CDR3 is made up of 13 amino acids. CDR3 nucleotides: TGTGCCAGCAGCACCTTGAACCCCTACGAGCAGTACTTC. This gives the protein CASSTLNPYEQYF.

This CDR3 is CASAERVATKTQYF. In DNA form, the CDR3 reads TGTGCCAGCGCAGAAAGGGTAGCCACGAAGACCCAGTACTTC. The chain joins TRBV7-6 to TRBJ2-5; D gene ambiguous. V was trimmed by 8 bases and J by 6 bases, leaving 19 bases between them. CDR3 length equals 14 residues. Germline-derived CDR1 and CDR2 are SGHVS and FNYEAQ.

V gene TRBV4-2 combines with J gene TRBJ2-7; D may correspond to TRBD1 or TRBD2 (5 bases each). This CDR3 is 17 amino acids long. Germline V lookup: CDR1 LGHNA, CDR2 YNFKEQ. V was pared by 0 bases and J by 6 bases, with 21 bases between. The CDR3 region has the DNA TGTGCCAGCAGCCAAGAAAATCCCAAATCGGAAGGGACCGAGCAGTACTTC. Encoded protein: CASSQENPKSEGTEQYF.

The chain recombines TRBV6-5 with TRBJ1-1, with a weak D call TRBD1 (5 bases). Looked up from germline, CDR1 is MNHEY and CDR2 is SVGAGI. V lost 5 bases and J 5 bases, leaving 12 bases between the germline ends. The CDR3 contains 13 residues. The CDR3 sequence is CASSRGGETEAFF. The CDR3 region has the DNA TGTGCCAGCAGTCGTGGGGGGGAAACTGAAGCTTTCTTT.

The chain employs TRBV5-1 and TRBJ1-1; tentatively, D is TRBD1 (6 bases). V was shortened by 2 bases and J by 6 bases, with 20 bases between the two germline ends. Germline V gene lookup returns CDR1 SGHRS and CDR2 YFSETQ. CDR3 length: 16 residues. This CDR3 reads CASSLSRGGSFAEAFF. The DNA of the CDR3 is TGCGCCAGCAGCTTATCTAGGGGGGGTTCCTTCGCTGAAGCTTTCTTT. Together with reference TRBV5-1 and TRBJ1-1, the CDR3 gives the full variable domain: KAGVTQTPRYLIKTRGQQVTLSCSPISGHRSVSWYQQTPGQGLQFLFEYFSETQRNKGNFPGRFSGRQFSNSRSEMNVSTLELGDSALYLCASSLSRGGSFAEAFFGQGTRLTVV.

The chain is built from TRBV4-1 and TRBJ2-7; D is perhaps TRBD2 (5 bases). Per the germline V gene, CDR1 is MGHRA and CDR2 is YSYEKL. Trimming took off 4 bases at V and 0 bases at J, with 16 bases between the two ends. The CDR3 sequence is 16 residues long. The CDR3, as DNA: TGCGCCAGCAGCCCGGAGCCGGGATTTAGCTCCTACGAGCAGTACTTC. Amino acids: CASSPEPGFSSYEQYF.

Concerning this clone itself: Within the sample, other DNA sequences also encode this same CDR3. The CDR3 nucleotides read TGTGCCAGTAGTCCCGGGACAGGGAGCACTGAAGCTTTCTTT. Encoded protein: CASSPGTGSTEAFF. The chain carries TRBV27 and TRBJ1-1; 9 nucleotides agree with TRBD1. The CDR3 sequence is 14 residues long. The V gene end was trimmed by 9 bases and the J gene end by 4 bases; junction bases not matched to a gene: 9. Germline loops: CDR1 MNHEY, CDR2 SMNVEV (reference sequence).

This clone appeared once. The chain joins TRBV15 to TRBJ1-1; possibly TRBD1 for D (5 bases). This CDR3 spans 17 amino acids. The germline V and J ends were trimmed by 0 bases and 1 base, with 15 bases remaining between them. CDR1 is LNHNV and CDR2 is YYDKDF in the germline V gene (reference sequence). As DNA, the CDR3 is TGTGCCACCAGCAGAGATTGGAGCAGGGAGGGGAACACTGAAGCTTTCTTT. It encodes CATSRDWSREGNTEAFF.

The J gene is TRBJ2-2, the V gene TRBV7-6, with D unclear. Germline V gene sequence: CDR1 SGHVS, CDR2 FNYEAQ. The CDR3 consists of 14 residues. V lost 4 bases, J lost 2 bases, and 8 bases lay in between. In DNA form, the CDR3 reads TGTGCCAGCAGCTCGTACCAAAACACCGGGGAGCTGTTTTTT. Its protein product is CASSSYQNTGELFF.

The gene calls are TRBV19 and TRBJ2-1; 8 positions agree with TRBD2. CDR1 is LNHDA, CDR2 SQIVND, per germline (reference sequence). Trimming took 5 bases from V and 3 from J; bases not matched to a gene: 3. The CDR3 spans 14 residues. The chain's CDR3 is CASSGTSGYNEQFF. The CDR3 nucleotides read TGTGCCAGTAGTGGGACTAGTGGCTACAATGAGCAGTTCTTC.